These 8 T cell receptor beta chains were sequenced from one sample in a study of blood T cell repertoires in COVID-19 (TCRdb year 2020). The library came from the immunoSEQ multiplex PCR assay. Sourced from immuneACCESS, this table was stored by TCRdb with only in-frame sequences that have V and J called. A share of the clones is absent; for the studies checked, an unresolved V gene accounts for under half, and the remainder has no known explanation. For this sample there are some 130,000 clones; 80% appear just once. Of the sample, under 2.5% falls within the top ten clones. Specimen: peripheral blood. Receptor source: a man in his sixties or seventies with acute or convalescent COVID-19.

V usage is TRBV4-1 and J usage is TRBJ1-2, with 7 bases that match TRBD1. Per the germline V gene, CDR1 is MGHRA and CDR2 is YSYEKL. This CDR3 comprises 13 residues. V was pared by 0 bases and J by 5 bases, with 0 bases of the junction left unmatched. Here the CDR3 DNA reads TGCGCCAGCAGCCAAGAACAGGGGTATGGCTACACCTTC. It is translated as CASSQEQGYGYTF.

The chain uses TRBV3-1 (or the pseudogene TRBV3-2) and TRBJ2-5; possible D gene TRBD2, 6 bases. Trimming pared 1 base from V and 4 bases from J, leaving 13 bases between. CDR1 is LGHDT, CDR2 YNNKEL, per germline (reference sequence). There are 15 residues in the CDR3. The CDR3 DNA sequence: TGTGCCAGCAGCCAAGGGGGACGGCGGGGAGAGACCCAGTACTTC. Translated: CASSQGGRRGETQYF.

The chain carries TRBV28 and TRBJ2-3; 9 nucleotides line up with TRBD2. The V gene's germline CDR1 is MDHEN and CDR2 SYDVKM. The CDR3 is 16 residues long. Germline trimming cut 4 bases from V and 0 bases from J; bases unmatched to any gene: 5. This chain's CDR3 is CASSSPTSGSTDTQYF. CDR3 bases: TGTGCCAGCAGTTCCCCTACTAGCGGGAGCACAGATACGCAGTATTTT.

The chain carries TRBV7-8 and TRBJ1-6; weak D call: TRBD1 (6 bases). Germline V gives CDR1 SGHVS, CDR2 FQNEAQ. The CDR3 runs 15 residues. The V end was cut by 3 bases, the J end by 8 bases, with 14 bases between. The CDR3 protein is CASSFYRGADSPLHF. In DNA form, the CDR3 reads TGTGCCAGCAGCTTTTACCGGGGGGCCGATTCACCCCTCCACTTT. Full variable domain (outside the CDR3, taken from reference TRBV7-8 and TRBJ1-6): GAGVSQSPRYKVAKRGQDVALRCDPISGHVSLFWYQQALGQGPEFLTYFQNEAQLDKSGLPSDRFFAERPEGSVSTLKIQRTQQEDSAVYLCASSFYRGADSPLHFGNGTRLTVT.

The CDR3 DNA reads as TGTGCCAGCAGTTCCACAGGGATGAATTCACCCCTCCACTTT. Translation gives CASSSTGMNSPLHF. V usage is TRBV6-5 and J usage is TRBJ1-6; the D gene is possibly TRBD1 (6 bases). Germline lookup yields CDR1 MNHEY and CDR2 SVGAGI. Trimming took 4 bases from V and 7 from J, leaving 11 bases between them. The CDR3 covers 14 residues.

V gene TRBV5-1 combines with J gene TRBJ2-7; D gene unclear. This CDR3 is 14 amino acids long. Trimming took off 4 bases at V and 2 bases at J, with 13 bases between the two ends. Germline V gene lookup returns CDR1 SGHRS and CDR2 YFSETQ. DNA for the CDR3: TGCGCCAGCAGCCTGGTGGCGGATACCTACGAGCAGTACTTC. Protein: CASSLVADTYEQYF.

V usage is TRBV13 and J usage is TRBJ2-2; unclear D gene. Germline V gene lookup returns CDR1 PRHDT and CDR2 FYEKMQ (reference sequence). This CDR3 spans 13 amino acids. The V end lost 2 bases, the J end lost 5 bases, and 6 bases lay between the germline ends. The CDR3 is CASSLRRTGELFF. DNA for the CDR3: TGTGCCAGCAGCTTAAGGAGAACCGGGGAGCTGTTTTTT.

V gene TRBV5-1 combines with J gene TRBJ1-6, with 7 nucleotides matching TRBD1. The CDR3 extends over 16 amino acids. CDR1 and CDR2 (germline): SGHRS, YFSETQ. The ends lost 3 bases at V and 1 base at J; junction bases unmatched: 4. The DNA for the CDR3 is TGCGCCAGCAGCTCTACAGGGGTGTCCTATAATTCACCCCTCCACTTT. Translation gives CASSSTGVSYNSPLHF. The entire variable domain, with the rest obtained from reference TRBV5-1 and TRBJ1-6, is as follows: KAGVTQTPRYLIKTRGQQVTLSCSPISGHRSVSWYQQTPGQGLQFLFEYFSETQRNKGNFPGRFSGRQFSNSRSEMNVSTLELGDSALYLCASSSTGVSYNSPLHFGNGTRLTVT.